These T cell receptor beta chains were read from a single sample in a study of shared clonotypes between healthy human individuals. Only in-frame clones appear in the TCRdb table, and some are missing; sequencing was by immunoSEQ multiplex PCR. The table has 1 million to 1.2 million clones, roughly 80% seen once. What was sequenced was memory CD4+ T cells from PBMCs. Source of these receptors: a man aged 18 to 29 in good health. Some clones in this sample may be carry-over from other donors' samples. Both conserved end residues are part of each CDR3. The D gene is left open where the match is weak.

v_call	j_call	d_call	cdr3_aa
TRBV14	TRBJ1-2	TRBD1	CASSALGQGHGYTF
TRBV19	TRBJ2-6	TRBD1	CASSTRDRGSGANVLTF
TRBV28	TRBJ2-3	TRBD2	CASSSPQTSGTDTQYF
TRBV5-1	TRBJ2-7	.	CASSFGGEGGSYEQYF
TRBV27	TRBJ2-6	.	CASSSQGRTGANVLTF
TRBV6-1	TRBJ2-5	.	CASNIGGIYQETQYF
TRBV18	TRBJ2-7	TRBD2	CASSPELAGDEQYF
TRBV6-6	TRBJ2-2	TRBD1	CASSTGDAGELFF
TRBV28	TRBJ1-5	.	CAAYGGGVNQPQHF
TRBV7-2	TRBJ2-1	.	CASSPHSVYNEQFF
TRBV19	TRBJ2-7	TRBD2	CASSTSGTSRITAYEQYF
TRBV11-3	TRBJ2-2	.	CASSQHPPGELFF
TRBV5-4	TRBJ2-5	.	CASSFLQGTLGETQYF
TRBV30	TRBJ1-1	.	CAWSVLEVWNREKRGEDTEAFF
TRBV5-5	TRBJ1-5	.	CASSPQSPNSNQPQHF
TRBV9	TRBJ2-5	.	CASSGDSAAETQYF
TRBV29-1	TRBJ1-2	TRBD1	CSVAQGALGGYTF
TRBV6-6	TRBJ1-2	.	CASTDDRVYGYTF
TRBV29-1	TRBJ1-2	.	CSVELEIGYTF
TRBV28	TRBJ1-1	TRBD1	CASSPGTGRGTEAFF
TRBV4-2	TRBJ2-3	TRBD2	CASSLRLAGRDRSTDTQYF
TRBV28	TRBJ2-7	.	CASSTGQSTYEQYF
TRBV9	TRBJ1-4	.	CASSVTAVGKLFF
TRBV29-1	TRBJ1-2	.	CSVEDAGQFHGYTF
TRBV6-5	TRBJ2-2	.	CASRRTGTGELFF
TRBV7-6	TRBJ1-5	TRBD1	CASSPGTGNQPQHF
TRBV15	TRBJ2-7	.	CATSRGYLGVQYF
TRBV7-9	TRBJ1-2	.	CASSLGQAPNYGYTF
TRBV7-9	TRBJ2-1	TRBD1	CASSRDRGANEQFF
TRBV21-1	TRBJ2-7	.	CASSKAARGSGRAGEQYF
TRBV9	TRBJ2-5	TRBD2	CASSVSGTRETQYF
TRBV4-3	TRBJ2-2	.	CASSPNPGREGAGELFF
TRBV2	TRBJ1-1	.	CALRSTAEAFF